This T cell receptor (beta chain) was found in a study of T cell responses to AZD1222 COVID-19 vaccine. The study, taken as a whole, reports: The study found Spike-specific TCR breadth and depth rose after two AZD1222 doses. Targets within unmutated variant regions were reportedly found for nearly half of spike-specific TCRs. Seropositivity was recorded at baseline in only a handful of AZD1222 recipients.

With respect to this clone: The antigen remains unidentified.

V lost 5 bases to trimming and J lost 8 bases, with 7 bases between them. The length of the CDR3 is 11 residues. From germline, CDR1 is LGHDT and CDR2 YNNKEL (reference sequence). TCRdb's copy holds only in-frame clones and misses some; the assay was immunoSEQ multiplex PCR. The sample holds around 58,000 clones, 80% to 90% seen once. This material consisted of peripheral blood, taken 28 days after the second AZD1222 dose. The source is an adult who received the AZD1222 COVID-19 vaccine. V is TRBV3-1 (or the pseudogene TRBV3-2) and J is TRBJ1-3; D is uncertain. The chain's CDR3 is CASSFRHTIYF. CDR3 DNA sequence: TGTGCCAGCAGCTTTCGCCACACCATATATTTT.